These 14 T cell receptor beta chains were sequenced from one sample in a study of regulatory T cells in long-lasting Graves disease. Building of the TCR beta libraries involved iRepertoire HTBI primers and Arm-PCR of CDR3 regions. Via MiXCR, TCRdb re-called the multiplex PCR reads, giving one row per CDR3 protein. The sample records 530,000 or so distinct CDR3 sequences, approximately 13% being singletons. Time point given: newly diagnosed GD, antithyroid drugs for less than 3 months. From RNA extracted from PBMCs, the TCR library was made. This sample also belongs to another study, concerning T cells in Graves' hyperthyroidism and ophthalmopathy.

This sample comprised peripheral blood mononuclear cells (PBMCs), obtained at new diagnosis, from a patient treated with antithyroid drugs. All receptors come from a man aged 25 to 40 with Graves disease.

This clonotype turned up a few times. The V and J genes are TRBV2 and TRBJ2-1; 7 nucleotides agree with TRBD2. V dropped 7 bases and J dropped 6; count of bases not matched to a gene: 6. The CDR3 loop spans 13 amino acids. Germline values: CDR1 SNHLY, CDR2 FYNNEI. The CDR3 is CASKPGLPNEQFF. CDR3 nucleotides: TGTGCCAGCAAACCGGGACTACCCAATGAGCAGTTCTTC.

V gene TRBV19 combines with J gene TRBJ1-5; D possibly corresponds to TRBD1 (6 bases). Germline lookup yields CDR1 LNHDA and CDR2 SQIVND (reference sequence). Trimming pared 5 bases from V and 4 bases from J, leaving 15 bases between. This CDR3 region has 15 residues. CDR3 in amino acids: CASSPSGQLNQPQHF. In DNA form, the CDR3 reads TGTGCCAGTAGTCCCTCCGGACAGTTAAATCAGCCCCAGCATTTT.

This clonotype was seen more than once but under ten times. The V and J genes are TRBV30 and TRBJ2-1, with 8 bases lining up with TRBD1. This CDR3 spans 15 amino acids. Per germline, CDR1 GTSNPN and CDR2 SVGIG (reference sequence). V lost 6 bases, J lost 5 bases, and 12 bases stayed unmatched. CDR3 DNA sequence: TGTGCCTGTCCCATACCCCAGGGGGCGAACAATGAGCAGTTCTTC. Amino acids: CACPIPQGANNEQFF.

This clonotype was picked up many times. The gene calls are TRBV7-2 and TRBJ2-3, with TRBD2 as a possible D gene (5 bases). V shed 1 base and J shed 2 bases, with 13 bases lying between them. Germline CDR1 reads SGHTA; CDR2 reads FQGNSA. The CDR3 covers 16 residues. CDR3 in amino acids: CASSLGRGRDTDTQYF. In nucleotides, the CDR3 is TGTGCCAGCAGCTTAGGGCGAGGGCGAGACACAGATACGCAGTATTTT.

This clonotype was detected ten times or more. The CDR3 DNA sequence: TGTGCCAGCAGTTCCCAACCGGGACTAGCGCTGAGCTCCTACAATGAGCAGTTCTTC. Translating it yields CASSSQPGLALSSYNEQFF. J is TRBJ2-1 and V is TRBV2; 10 bases map to TRBD2. This CDR3 comprises 19 residues. Losses at the gene ends were 5 bases for V and 0 bases for J; bases not matched to a gene: 13. Germline V gene data show CDR1 as SNHLY and CDR2 as FYNNEI. The variable domain in full, completed from reference TRBV2 and TRBJ2-1, reads EPEVTQTPSHQVTQMGQEVILRCVPISNHLYFYWYRQILGQKVEFLVSFYNNEISEKSEIFDDQFSVERPDGSNFTLKIRSTKLEDSAMYFCASSSQPGLALSSYNEQFFGPGTRLTVL.

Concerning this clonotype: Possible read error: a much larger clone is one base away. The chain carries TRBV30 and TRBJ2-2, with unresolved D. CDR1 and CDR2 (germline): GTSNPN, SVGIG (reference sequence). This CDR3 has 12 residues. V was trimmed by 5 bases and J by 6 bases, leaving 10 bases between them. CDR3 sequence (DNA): TGTGCCTGGTCGAAAGGATCCGGGGAGCTGTTTTTT. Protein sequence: CAWSKGSGELFF.

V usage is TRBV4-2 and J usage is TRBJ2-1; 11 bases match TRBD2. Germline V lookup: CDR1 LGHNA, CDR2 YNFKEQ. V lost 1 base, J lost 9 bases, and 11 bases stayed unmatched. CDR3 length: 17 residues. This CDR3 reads CASSQAGLAGGRGEQFF. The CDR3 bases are TGTGCCAGCAGCCAAGCGGGTCTAGCGGGAGGCCGGGGTGAGCAGTTCTTC.

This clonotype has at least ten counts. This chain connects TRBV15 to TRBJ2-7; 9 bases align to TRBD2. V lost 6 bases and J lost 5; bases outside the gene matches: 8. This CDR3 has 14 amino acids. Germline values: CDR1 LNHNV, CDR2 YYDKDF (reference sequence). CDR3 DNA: TGTGCCACCAGTATAGGTAGCGGGAGAGACGAGCAGTACTTC. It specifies CATSIGSGRDEQYF.

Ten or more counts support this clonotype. The CDR3, as DNA: TGTGCCAGCAGTGGCGATAGAGGGGGGGAAACTGAAGCTTTCTTT. It specifies CASSGDRGGETEAFF. The chain joins TRBV6-1 to TRBJ1-1, with D possibly matching TRBD1 (6 bases). CDR1 and CDR2 from the germline V gene are MNHNS and SASEGT. V gave up 4 bases and J gave up 5 bases, with 17 bases separating them. CDR3 length equals 15 residues.

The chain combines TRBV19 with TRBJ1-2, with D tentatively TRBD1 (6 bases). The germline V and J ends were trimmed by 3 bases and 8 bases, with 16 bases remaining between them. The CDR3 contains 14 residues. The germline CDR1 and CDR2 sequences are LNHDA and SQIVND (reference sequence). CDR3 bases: TGTGCCAGTAGTATCGAGGGGACAACAGGGGGCTACACCTTC. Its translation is CASSIEGTTGGYTF. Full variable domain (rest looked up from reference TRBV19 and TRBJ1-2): DGGITQSPKYLFRKEGQNVTLSCEQNLNHDAMYWYRQDPGQGLRLIYYSQIVNDFQKGDIAEGYSVSREKKESFPLTVTSAQKNPTAFYLCASSIEGTTGGYTFGSGTRLTVV.

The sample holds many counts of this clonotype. CDR3 DNA sequence: TGTGCCAGCAGCCAAGCCATGTACGTCATGAACACTGAAGCTTTCTTT. It specifies CASSQAMYVMNTEAFF. The chain carries TRBV3-1 and TRBJ1-1; D is unresolved. This CDR3 has 16 residues. Per germline, CDR1 LGHDT and CDR2 YNNKEL (reference sequence). V was shortened by 1 base and J by 0 bases, with 12 bases between the two germline ends.

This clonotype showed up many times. The chain's CDR3 is CASSLGLAGGLNEQFF. The CDR3 nucleotides read TGTGCCAGCAGCTTAGGACTAGCGGGAGGGCTCAATGAGCAGTTCTTC. The genes are TRBV7-2 and TRBJ2-1; 14 bases match TRBD2. Trimming removed 1 base from V and 6 bases from J; junction bases left unmatched: 2. This CDR3 contains 16 residues. Germline-derived CDR1 and CDR2 are SGHTA and FQGNSA.

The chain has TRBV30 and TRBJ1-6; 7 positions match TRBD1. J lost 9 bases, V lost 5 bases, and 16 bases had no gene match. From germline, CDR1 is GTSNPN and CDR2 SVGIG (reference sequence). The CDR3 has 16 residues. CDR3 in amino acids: CAWQMARRGQSSPLHF. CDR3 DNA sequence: TGTGCCTGGCAAATGGCAAGAAGGGGGCAGAGTTCACCCCTCCACTTT.

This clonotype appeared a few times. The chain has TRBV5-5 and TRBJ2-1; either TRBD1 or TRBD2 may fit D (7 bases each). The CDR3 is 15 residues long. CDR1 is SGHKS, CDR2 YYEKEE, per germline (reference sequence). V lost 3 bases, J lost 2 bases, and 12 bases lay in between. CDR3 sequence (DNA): TGTGCCAGCAGCTCCCCAGGGGGGGCCTACAATGAGCAGTTCTTC. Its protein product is CASSSPGGAYNEQFF. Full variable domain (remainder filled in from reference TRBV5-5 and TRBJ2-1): DAGVTQSPTHLIKTRGQQVTLRCSPISGHKSVSWYQQVLGQGPQFIFQYYEKEERGRGNFPDRFSARQFPNYSSELNVNALLLGDSALYLCASSSPGGAYNEQFFGPGTRLTVL.